This entry lists 13 T cell receptor beta chains sequenced from one sample in a study of blood T cell repertoires in COVID-19. Some clones are missing from TCRdb's copy, which holds only in-frame ones; the method was immunoSEQ multiplex PCR. The sample has about 250,000 clones, roughly 84% seen once. Sequences were obtained from peripheral blood. These receptors all come from a woman aged 40 to 50 who had recovered from COVID-19.

The J gene is TRBJ2-1, the V gene TRBV5-1, with TRBD2 matching 12 bases. The V segment lost 0 bases and the J segment 3 bases; nucleotides outside the gene matches: 4. Germline CDR1 is SGHRS and CDR2 is YFSETQ. The CDR3 runs to 17 residues. The CDR3 loop is CASSLGLAGVIYNEQFF. CDR3 sequence (DNA): TGCGCCAGCAGCTTGGGACTAGCGGGGGTGATCTACAATGAGCAGTTCTTC. The full variable domain, in which reference TRBV5-1 and TRBJ2-1 provide the parts outside the CDR3, is KAGVTQTPRYLIKTRGQQVTLSCSPISGHRSVSWYQQTPGQGLQFLFEYFSETQRNKGNFPGRFSGRQFSNSRSEMNVSTLELGDSALYLCASSLGLAGVIYNEQFFGPGTRLTVL.

The V gene is TRBV6-5, the J gene TRBJ2-7; 9 bases agree with TRBD1. V shed 1 base, J shed 3 bases, and the junction held 4 bases outside the gene matches. The CDR3 contains 15 residues. The germline V gene has CDR1 MNHEY and CDR2 SVGAGI. CDR3 nucleotide sequence: TGTGCCAGCAGTTACTACGGGACAGGGTACTACGAGCAGTACTTC. It translates to CASSYYGTGYYEQYF.

The chain couples TRBV4-1 to TRBJ2-7, with 11 bases lining up with TRBD1. Germline lookup yields CDR1 MGHRA and CDR2 YSYEKL. The CDR3 consists of 17 residues. V shed 2 bases and J 6 bases; nucleotides not matched to a gene: 12. The CDR3 nucleotides are TGCGCCAGCAGCCAATTAACCGGGACAGGGGGTCGGGGCGAGCAGTACTTC. This gives the protein CASSQLTGTGGRGEQYF.

The chain employs TRBV5-1 and TRBJ2-7; TRBD1 is a possible D gene (6 bases). The CDR3 loop spans 13 amino acids. In germline, CDR1 is SGHRS, CDR2 YFSETQ. With 6 bases removed from V and 3 bases from J, the gap between germline ends came to 13 bases. The CDR3 loop reads CASNEQGGYEQYF. DNA for the CDR3: TGCGCCAGCAACGAACAGGGCGGCTACGAGCAGTACTTC.

The V call is TRBV14, the J call TRBJ2-7, with D possibly matching TRBD1 (5 bases). This CDR3 is 14 amino acids long. CDR1 is SGHDN, CDR2 FVKESK, per germline. V dropped 0 bases and J dropped 5 bases, with 11 bases sitting between them. The CDR3 is CASSQDRVGHEQYF. The CDR3, as DNA: TGTGCCAGCAGCCAAGACAGGGTCGGCCACGAGCAGTACTTC.

V is TRBV7-6 and J is TRBJ2-3; tentative D call: TRBD2 (6 bases). Trimming cost V 5 bases and J 4 bases, with 16 bases left between them. This CDR3 has 15 amino acids. Germline V gene data show CDR1 as SGHVS and CDR2 as FNYEAQ. The CDR3 protein is CASSPQSGVADTQYF. CDR3 DNA: TGTGCCAGCAGCCCCCAGTCGGGGGTCGCAGATACGCAGTATTTT.

This rearrangement joins TRBV27 to TRBJ2-4; D possibly corresponds to TRBD2 (7 bases). The CDR3 extends over 17 amino acids. Germline loops: CDR1 MNHEY, CDR2 SMNVEV (reference sequence). V lost 7 bases to trimming and J lost 7 bases, with 26 bases between them. The DNA of the CDR3 is TGTGCCAGCACCGGCCAGGGGCGGGGGACTACTAGGAACATTCAGTACTTC. Its translation is CASTGQGRGTTRNIQYF.

The chain is built from TRBV12-3 or TRBV12-4 and TRBJ1-2; possibly TRBD1 for D (6 bases). The CDR3 is 11 amino acids. V was trimmed by 7 bases and J by 3 bases, leaving 6 bases between them. The CDR3 spells CASKGDYGYTF. CDR3 DNA: TGTGCCAGCAAGGGGGACTATGGCTACACCTTC.

V usage is TRBV12-3 or TRBV12-4 and J usage is TRBJ2-7, with D perhaps TRBD2 (5 bases). CDR3 size: 13 residues. Trimming left V 5 bases short and J 7 bases short, with 15 bases between. CDR3 nucleotides: TGTGCCAGCAGTCCGCGGGTCCCCAGGGAGCAGTACTTC. As protein: CASSPRVPREQYF.

This rearrangement joins TRBV10-2 to TRBJ1-5, with TRBD1 matching 11 bases. The CDR3 contains 15 residues. With 5 bases clipped from V and 4 bases from J, the junction kept 4 bases outside the gene matches. Germline values: CDR1 WSHSY, CDR2 SAAADI. CDR3 amino acids: CASSRRDRGNQPQHF. The CDR3 DNA reads TGCGCCAGCAGTAGAAGGGACAGGGGGAATCAGCCCCAGCATTTT.

V gene TRBV28 combines with J gene TRBJ2-1; D unclear. The CDR3 consists of 12 residues. Germline V lookup: CDR1 MDHEN, CDR2 SYDVKM. Trimming stripped 3 bases from V and 7 bases from J, with 7 bases between. CDR3 sequence: CASSFSPNEQFF. CDR3 DNA sequence: TGTGCCAGCAGTTTCTCCCCTAATGAGCAGTTCTTC.

This clone has just one count. The V gene is TRBV4-1, the J gene TRBJ1-5; 7 bases fit TRBD1. The CDR3 length is 14 residues. V lost 3 bases, J lost 5 bases, and 4 bases stayed unmatched. Looked up from germline, CDR1 is MGHRA and CDR2 is YSYEKL. The CDR3 nucleotides are TGCGCCAGCAGCCAGGACAGGCCCGATCAGCCCCAGCATTTT. Amino acid sequence: CASSQDRPDQPQHF.

The chain is built from TRBV2 and TRBJ1-1; no clear D. The CDR3 has 15 residues. The ends were cut back, 1 base at V and 0 bases at J, with 9 bases in the middle. In germline, CDR1 is SNHLY, CDR2 FYNNEI. The CDR3 protein is CASSEVLSVNTEAFF. The CDR3 DNA sequence: TGTGCCAGCAGTGAAGTATTATCTGTGAACACTGAAGCTTTCTTT. The complete variable domain, with remaining parts taken from reference TRBV2 and TRBJ1-1, reads EPEVTQTPSHQVTQMGQEVILRCVPISNHLYFYWYRQILGQKVEFLVSFYNNEISEKSEIFDDQFSVERPDGSNFTLKIRSTKLEDSAMYFCASSEVLSVNTEAFFGQGTRLTVV.